The present T cell receptor (beta chain) was sequenced within a study of cytomegalovirus exposure and HLA in healthy donors. The sample holds a few counts of this clone. Deletions cut 5 bases from V and 4 bases from J, with 12 bases between. Germline V gives CDR1 GTSNPN, CDR2 SVGIG (reference sequence). CDR3 size: 12 residues. PCR employed 60 Vbeta and 13 Jbeta primers. Using immunoSEQ multiplex PCR, the repertoire was profiled, and TCRdb retains in-frame clones only, with some absent. The sample lists about 60,000 clones; roughly four fifths were seen once. The receptor's source is a young man in good health and CMV-seronegative. The V gene is TRBV30, the J gene TRBJ2-7, with D perhaps TRBD1 (5 bases). Sequences were obtained from PBMCs. The CDR3 loop is CAWGRTTYEQYF. The CDR3 bases are TGTGCCTGGGGTCGGACAACTTACGAGCAGTACTTC.